Below, 27 T cell receptor beta chains from the same sample are listed, as sequenced in a study of cytomegalovirus exposure and HLA in healthy donors. The primer mix had 60 Vbeta and 13 Jbeta primers. Repertoires were generated with immunoSEQ multiplex PCR, while TCRdb's copy carries only in-frame clones and drops some. The table shows 150,000 or so clones, with about 85% occurring only once. Input material: PBMCs. The receptors here all came from a man aged 18 to 30 in good health and CMV-seronegative.

The chain links TRBV9 to TRBJ2-7; unclear D gene. CDR3 length: 13 residues. The ends were cut back, 3 bases at V and 3 bases at J, with 10 bases in the middle. CDR1 and CDR2 (germline): SGDLS, YYNGEE. CDR3 nucleotide sequence: TGTGCCAGCAGCGCGGAGAATATCTACGAGCAGTACTTC. Protein sequence: CASSAENIYEQYF.

V is TRBV7-8 and J is TRBJ2-1, with a possible D match to TRBD2 (6 bases). The CDR3 is 18 amino acids. The germline V gene encodes CDR1 SGHVS and CDR2 FQNEAQ. V was cut by 4 bases and J by 2 bases, with 21 bases left in between. The CDR3 protein is CASSSSLGSSVAYNEQFF. The CDR3 coding sequence is TGTGCCAGCAGCTCTTCCCTAGGGTCTAGCGTGGCCTACAATGAGCAGTTCTTC.

This clone was detected once. The rearrangement joins TRBV2 to TRBJ2-3; D is unresolved. The CDR3 totals 12 residues. V lost 8 bases, J lost 0 bases, and 6 bases lay in between. CDR1 and CDR2 from the germline V gene are SNHLY and FYNNEI. The CDR3, as DNA: TGTGCCAGCGGCAGAAGCACAGATACGCAGTATTTT. Protein product: CASGRSTDTQYF.

V and J are TRBV6-1 and TRBJ2-5; 12 bases fit TRBD2. Germline assignment: CDR1 MNHNS and CDR2 SASEGT. V lost 1 base, J lost 5 bases, and 8 bases stayed unmatched. The CDR3 runs 17 residues. Here the CDR3 reads CASSEVGTSGPSETQYF. The CDR3 nucleotides read TGTGCCAGCAGTGAAGTGGGGACTAGCGGGCCCTCGGAGACCCAGTACTTC.

The chain recombines TRBV4-1 with TRBJ2-7, with 7 bases that match TRBD1. CDR3 length equals 14 residues. The junction had 5 bases not matched to a gene; V was cut back by 0 bases and J by 6 bases. Germline values: CDR1 MGHRA, CDR2 YSYEKL. DNA of the CDR3: TGCGCCAGCAGCCAAGATACAGGGGCTTTCGAGCAGTACTTC. Translating gives CASSQDTGAFEQYF.

This clone has more than one count but fewer than ten. J is TRBJ2-4 and V is TRBV10-3; 14 bases fit TRBD2. This CDR3 spans 18 amino acids. CDR1 is ENHRY, CDR2 SYGVKD, per germline. Trimming cost V 4 bases and J 1 base; bases outside gene matches: 6. The CDR3 DNA sequence: TGTGCCATCAGTGCTGGACTAGCGGGAGGTGAGGCCAAAAACATTCAGTACTTC. Protein product: CAISAGLAGGEAKNIQYF.

The gene calls are TRBV28 and TRBJ1-2; 8 bases map to TRBD1. V dropped 4 bases and J dropped 8; count of bases not matched to a gene: 12. Germline V gives CDR1 MDHEN, CDR2 SYDVKM. This CDR3 has 15 amino acids. This CDR3 reads CASSSWTGFPSGYTF. The CDR3 DNA reads TGTGCCAGCAGTTCGTGGACAGGGTTCCCTTCGGGCTACACCTTC.

The rearrangement links TRBV9 to TRBJ2-1; TRBD2 matches at 8 bases. The CDR3 loop spans 17 amino acids. The germline V gene has CDR1 SGDLS and CDR2 YYNGEE. With V trimmed by 0 bases and J by 0 bases, 5 bases remained unmatched. CDR3 DNA sequence: TGTGCCAGCAGCGTAGGAGCGCGGGGGGCCTCCTACAATGAGCAGTTCTTC. This encodes CASSVGARGASYNEQFF.

The rearrangement joins TRBV5-4 to TRBJ2-3; maybe TRBD2 (6 bases). This CDR3 region has 15 residues. Germline V gives CDR1 SGHNT, CDR2 YYREEE (reference sequence). V lost 3 bases, J lost 2 bases, and 13 bases lay in between. This CDR3 reads CASSWKGLFTDTQYF. DNA for the CDR3: TGTGCCAGCAGCTGGAAGGGACTTTTCACAGATACGCAGTATTTT. Filled out from reference TRBV5-4 and TRBJ2-3, the complete variable domain reads ETGVTQSPTHLIKTRGQQVTLRCSSQSGHNTVSWYQQALGQGPQFIFQYYREEENGRGNFPPRFSGLQFPNYSSELNVNALELDDSALYLCASSWKGLFTDTQYFGPGTRLTVL.

The chain recombines TRBV7-8 with TRBJ2-2, with TRBD2 identical over 13 bases. Per germline, CDR1 SGHVS and CDR2 FQNEAQ. Trimming at V came to 4 bases and at J to 5 bases, leaving 10 bases not matched to a gene. CDR3 size: 18 residues. CDR3 nucleotides: TGTGCCAGCAGCTCTCCCGGACTAGCGGGAGTGTTAACCGGGGAGCTGTTTTTT. It translates to CASSSPGLAGVLTGELFF.

This chain joins TRBV28 and TRBJ2-7; 8 nucleotides line up with TRBD2. J gave up 3 bases and V 5 bases, and 12 bases lay outside the gene matches. The germline V gene has CDR1 MDHEN and CDR2 SYDVKM. This CDR3 region has 16 residues. The CDR3 DNA reads TGTGCCAGCAGTCCCCATAGCGGGACGGTGGGCTACGAGCAGTACTTC. Translated, it gives CASSPHSGTVGYEQYF.

V gene TRBV4-1 combines with J gene TRBJ1-2; 7 bases match TRBD1. Unmatched junction bases numbered 3, after V lost 1 base and J lost 4 bases. CDR1 is MGHRA and CDR2 is YSYEKL in the germline V gene. The CDR3 spans 14 residues. The CDR3 DNA is TGCGCCAGCAGCCAAGTGGGACAGCGCTATGGCTACACCTTC. This translates into CASSQVGQRYGYTF.

V usage is TRBV7-2 and J usage is TRBJ2-2; 8 nucleotides line up with TRBD2. The CDR3 extends over 15 amino acids. CDR1 is SGHTA and CDR2 is FQGNSA in the germline V gene. Losses at the gene ends were 6 bases for V and 2 bases for J; bases not matched to a gene: 5. In nucleotides, the CDR3 is TGTGCCAGCAGATTTAGCGGGGTCAACACCGGGGAGCTGTTTTTT. Its translation: CASRFSGVNTGELFF.

This chain links TRBV25-1 with TRBJ1-4; perhaps TRBD1 as D (6 bases). This CDR3 is 16 amino acids long. Trimming took off 1 base at V and 1 base at J, with 10 bases between the two ends. Germline lookup yields CDR1 MGHDK and CDR2 SYGVNS. The CDR3 nucleotides read TGTGCCAGCAGTGAATTAGAACAGGGAACTAATGAAAAACTGTTTTTT. Translation: CASSELEQGTNEKLFF.

The chain uses TRBV30 and TRBJ2-3; TRBD2 matches 9 bases. V dropped 1 base and J dropped 5; count of bases not matched to a gene: 4. Per germline, CDR1 GTSNPN and CDR2 SVGIG (reference sequence). This CDR3 is 14 amino acids long. This CDR3 is CAWSGRGGRDTQYF. DNA of the CDR3: TGTGCCTGGAGTGGGCGGGGGGGCCGAGATACGCAGTATTTT.

The rearrangement joins TRBV28 to TRBJ2-1; 9 bases are shared with TRBD1. The CDR3 loop spans 14 amino acids. V lost 2 bases and J lost 5; bases outside the gene matches: 1. The germline V gene has CDR1 MDHEN and CDR2 SYDVKM. In DNA form, the CDR3 reads TGTGCCAGCAGTTTAGGGACAGGGCACAATGAGCAGTTCTTC. Translated, it gives CASSLGTGHNEQFF.

The CDR3 here is CASSSTGSIYGYTF. CDR3 sequence (DNA): TGTGCCAGCAGTTCAACAGGTTCTATCTATGGCTACACCTTC. The chain employs TRBV5-6 and TRBJ1-2, with D possibly matching TRBD1 (5 bases). V was trimmed by 5 bases and J by 4 bases, leaving 15 bases between them. Germline loops: CDR1 SGHDT, CDR2 YYEEEE. The length of the CDR3 is 14 residues.

This chain uses TRBV20-1 with TRBJ2-7; D gene ambiguous. The V and J ends lost 6 bases and 3 bases respectively, with 9 bases between them. The germline V gene has CDR1 DFQATT and CDR2 SNEGSKA (reference sequence). The CDR3 loop spans 11 amino acids. In DNA form, the CDR3 reads TGCAGTGCAGCCGAGAACTACGAGCAGTACTTC. Translating it yields CSAAENYEQYF.

The rearrangement uses TRBV28 and TRBJ2-3, with no clear D. CDR3 length equals 14 residues. The V end was cut by 4 bases, the J end by 1 base, with 9 bases between. Germline V gives CDR1 MDHEN, CDR2 SYDVKM. The CDR3 is CASSSAQGTDTQYF. CDR3 bases: TGTGCCAGCAGTTCTGCTCAGGGCACAGATACGCAGTATTTT.

This clone was counted a few times. CDR3 sequence (DNA): TGTGCCAGCAGTTTCTATCGACATGGTCTCGAGCAGTACTTC. It codes for CASSFYRHGLEQYF. The rearrangement joins TRBV27 to TRBJ2-7; no clear D. This CDR3 contains 14 residues. Per germline, CDR1 MNHEY and CDR2 SMNVEV (reference sequence). Trimming left V 3 bases short and J 6 bases short, with 15 bases between.

The chain is built from TRBV7-2 and TRBJ1-6, with 8 bases matching TRBD1. The V gene's germline CDR1 is SGHTA and CDR2 FQGNSA. This CDR3 has 18 residues. With V trimmed by 5 bases and J by 10 bases, 19 bases remained unmatched. CDR3 coding DNA: TGTGCCAGCAGCCCCCTCCATTTAAGACAGGGGATATTATCACCCCTCCACTTT. Its protein is CASSPLHLRQGILSPLHF. Together with reference TRBV7-2 and TRBJ1-6, the CDR3 gives the full variable domain: GAGVSQSPSNKVTEKGKDVELRCDPISGHTALYWYRQSLGQGLEFLIYFQGNSAPDKSGLPSDRFSAERTGGSVSTLTIQRTQQEDSAVYLCASSPLHLRQGILSPLHFGNGTRLTVT.

V gene TRBV5-4 combines with J gene TRBJ2-5; possible D gene TRBD1, 7 bases. The CDR3 runs to 13 residues. Germline V gives CDR1 SGHNT, CDR2 YYREEE (reference sequence). V lost 4 bases to trimming and J lost 4 bases, with 11 bases between them. CDR3 amino acids: CASSRQGGETQYF. CDR3 nucleotides: TGTGCCAGCAGCCGGCAGGGGGGAGAGACCCAGTACTTC.

This chain links TRBV23-1 with TRBJ2-1; 13 nucleotides line up with TRBD2. TRBV23-1 is filed as an ORF, its function uncertain. V lost 3 bases and J lost 5; bases outside the gene matches: 16. This CDR3 comprises 20 residues. The CDR3 loop is CASSHPAVPTSGRVNNEQFF. The CDR3 nucleotides are TGCGCCAGCAGTCACCCCGCAGTCCCTACTAGCGGGAGGGTGAACAATGAGCAGTTCTTC.

The rearrangement uses TRBV2 and TRBJ1-6; 8 positions match TRBD1. Losses at the gene ends were 5 bases for V and 7 bases for J; bases not matched to a gene: 7. The CDR3 totals 15 residues. Germline loops: CDR1 SNHLY, CDR2 FYNNEI. The CDR3 DNA sequence: TGTGCCAGCAGTTTAAGTCGACAGGGGAATTCACCCCTCCACTTT. Amino acids: CASSLSRQGNSPLHF. Full variable domain (remainder filled in from reference TRBV2 and TRBJ1-6): EPEVTQTPSHQVTQMGQEVILRCVPISNHLYFYWYRQILGQKVEFLVSFYNNEISEKSEIFDDQFSVERPDGSNFTLKIRSTKLEDSAMYFCASSLSRQGNSPLHFGNGTRLTVT.

This clone has just one count. This chain joins TRBV7-2 and TRBJ1-5, with 8 bases that match TRBD1. This CDR3 has 15 amino acids. Germline V gene sequence: CDR1 SGHTA, CDR2 FQGNSA. V was pared by 5 bases and J by 6 bases, with 9 bases of the junction left unmatched. The CDR3, as DNA: TGTGCCAGCAGCAAAGACAGGGGACGGTTTCAGCCCCAGCATTTT. The encoded protein is CASSKDRGRFQPQHF.

J is TRBJ1-2 and V is TRBV5-4; the match to TRBD1 covers 9 bases. Germline trimming cut 4 bases from V and 1 base from J; bases unmatched to any gene: 2. The CDR3 length is 14 residues. CDR1 and CDR2 (germline): SGHNT, YYREEE (reference sequence). In nucleotides, the CDR3 is TGTGCCAGCAGCCGGGGACAGGGTAACTATGGCTACACCTTC. This gives the protein CASSRGQGNYGYTF. The full variable domain, its missing parts supplied by reference TRBV5-4 and TRBJ1-2, is ETGVTQSPTHLIKTRGQQVTLRCSSQSGHNTVSWYQQALGQGPQFIFQYYREEENGRGNFPPRFSGLQFPNYSSELNVNALELDDSALYLCASSRGQGNYGYTFGSGTRLTVV.

With regard to this clone: Other DNA sequences in the sample encode the same CDR3. The chain has TRBV9 and TRBJ1-1; the D is unclear. Germline CDR1 SGDLS, CDR2 YYNGEE. The V and J ends lost 0 bases and 3 bases respectively, with 6 bases between them. This CDR3 is built from 13 residues. CDR3 sequence reads: CASSVEGDTEAFF. The CDR3 DNA is TGTGCCAGCAGCGTAGAGGGAGACACTGAAGCTTTCTTT.